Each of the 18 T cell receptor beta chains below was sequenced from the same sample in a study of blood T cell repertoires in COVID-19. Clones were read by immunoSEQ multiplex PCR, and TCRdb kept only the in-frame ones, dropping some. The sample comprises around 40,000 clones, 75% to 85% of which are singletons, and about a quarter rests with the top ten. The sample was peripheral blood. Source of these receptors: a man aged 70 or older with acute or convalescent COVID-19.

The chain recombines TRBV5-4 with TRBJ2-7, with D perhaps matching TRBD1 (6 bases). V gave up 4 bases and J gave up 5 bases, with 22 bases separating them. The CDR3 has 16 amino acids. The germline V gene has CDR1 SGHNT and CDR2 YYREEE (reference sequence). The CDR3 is CASSPGSGGQFNEQYF. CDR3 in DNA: TGTGCCAGCAGCCCGGGGTCAGGAGGACAGTTCAACGAGCAGTACTTC.

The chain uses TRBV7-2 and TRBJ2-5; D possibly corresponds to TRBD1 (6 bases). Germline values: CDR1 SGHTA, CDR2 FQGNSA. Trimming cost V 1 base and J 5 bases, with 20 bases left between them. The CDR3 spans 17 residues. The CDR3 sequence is CASSLEGWGRGRETQYF. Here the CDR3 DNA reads TGTGCCAGCAGCTTAGAGGGTTGGGGCAGGGGACGGGAGACCCAGTACTTC.

DNA for the CDR3: TGTGCCAGCAGTTACGGTCCAGGGGATGGCTACACCTTC. The encoded protein is CASSYGPGDGYTF. V is TRBV6-9 and J is TRBJ1-2, with a possible D match to TRBD1 (6 bases). Between the trimmed V and J ends, which lost 3 bases and 6 bases, there was a span of 11 bases. Germline CDR1 is MNHGY and CDR2 is SVAAGI. This CDR3 spans 13 amino acids.

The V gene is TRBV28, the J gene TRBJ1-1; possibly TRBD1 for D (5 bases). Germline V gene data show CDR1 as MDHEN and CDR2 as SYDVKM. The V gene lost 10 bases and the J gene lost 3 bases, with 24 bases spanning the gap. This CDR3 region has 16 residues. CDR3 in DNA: TGTGCCACCATCAAGTGGTGGGTGGGGCTGGACACTGAAGCTTTCTTT. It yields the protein CATIKWWVGLDTEAFF.

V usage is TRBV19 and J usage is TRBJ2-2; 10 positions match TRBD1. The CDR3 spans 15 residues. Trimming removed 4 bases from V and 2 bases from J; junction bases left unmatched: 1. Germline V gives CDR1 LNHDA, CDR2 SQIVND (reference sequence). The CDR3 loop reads CASSKTGGNTGELFF. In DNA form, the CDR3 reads TGTGCCAGTAGTAAGACAGGGGGCAACACCGGGGAGCTGTTTTTT.

CDR3 sequence (DNA): TGTGCCAGCAGCTTCCAGCGGGAGGCGGAGGAGCAGTACTTC. This encodes CASSFQREAEEQYF. The V and J genes are TRBV7-2 and TRBJ2-7; TRBD2 agrees at 9 bases. CDR3 size: 14 residues. CDR1 is SGHTA and CDR2 is FQGNSA in the germline V gene. V shed 3 bases and J 7 bases; nucleotides not matched to a gene: 7. Together with reference TRBV7-2 and TRBJ2-7, the CDR3 gives the full variable domain: GAGVSQSPSNKVTEKGKDVELRCDPISGHTALYWYRQSLGQGLEFLIYFQGNSAPDKSGLPSDRFSAERTGGSVSTLTIQRTQQEDSAVYLCASSFQREAEEQYFGPGTRLTVT.

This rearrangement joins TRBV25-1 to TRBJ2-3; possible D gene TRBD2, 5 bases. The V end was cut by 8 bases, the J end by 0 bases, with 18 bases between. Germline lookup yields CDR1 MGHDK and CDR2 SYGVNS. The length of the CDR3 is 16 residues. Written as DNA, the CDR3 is TGTGCCAGCCGACTAAATAGCCGATCTAGCACAGATACGCAGTATTTT. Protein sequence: CASRLNSRSSTDTQYF.

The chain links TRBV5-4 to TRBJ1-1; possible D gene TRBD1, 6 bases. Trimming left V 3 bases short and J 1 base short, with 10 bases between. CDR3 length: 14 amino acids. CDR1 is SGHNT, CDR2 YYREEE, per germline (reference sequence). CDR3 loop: CASSSQTGNTEAFF. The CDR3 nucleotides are TGTGCCAGCAGCTCCCAGACAGGGAACACTGAAGCTTTCTTT.

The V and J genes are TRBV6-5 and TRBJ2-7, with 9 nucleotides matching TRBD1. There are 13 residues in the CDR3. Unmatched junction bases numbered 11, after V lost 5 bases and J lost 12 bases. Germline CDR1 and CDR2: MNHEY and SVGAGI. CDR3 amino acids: CASSRDRVIPAYF. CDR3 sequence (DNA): TGTGCCAGCAGTCGGGACAGGGTTATCCCTGCGTACTTC.

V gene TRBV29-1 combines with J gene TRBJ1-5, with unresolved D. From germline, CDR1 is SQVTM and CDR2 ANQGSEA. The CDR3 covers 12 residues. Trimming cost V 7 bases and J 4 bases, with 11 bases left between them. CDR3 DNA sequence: TGCAGCGCCGGGGTGCCGAATCAGCCCCAGCATTTT. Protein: CSAGVPNQPQHF.

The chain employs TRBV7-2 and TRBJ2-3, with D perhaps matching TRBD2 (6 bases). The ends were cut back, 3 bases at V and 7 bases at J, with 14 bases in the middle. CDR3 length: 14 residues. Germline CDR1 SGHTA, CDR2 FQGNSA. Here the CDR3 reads CASSFSRGGNTQYF. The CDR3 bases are TGTGCCAGCAGCTTTTCCCGCGGAGGGAATACGCAGTATTTT.

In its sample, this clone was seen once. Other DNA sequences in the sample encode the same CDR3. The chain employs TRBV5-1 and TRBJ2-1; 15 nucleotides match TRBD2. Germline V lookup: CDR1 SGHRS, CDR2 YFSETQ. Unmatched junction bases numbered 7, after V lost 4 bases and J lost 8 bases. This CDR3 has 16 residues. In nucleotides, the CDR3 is TGCGCCAGCAGCCTCCCGGGACTAGCGGGAGGCGATGAGCAGTTCTTC. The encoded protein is CASSLPGLAGGDEQFF.

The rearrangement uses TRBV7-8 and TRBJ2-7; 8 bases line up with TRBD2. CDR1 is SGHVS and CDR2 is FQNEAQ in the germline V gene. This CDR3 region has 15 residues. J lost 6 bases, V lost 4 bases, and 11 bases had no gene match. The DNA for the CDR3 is TGTGCCAGCAGCTCTTCTCCCAGCGGGAGTGGCGAGCAGTACTTC. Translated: CASSSSPSGSGEQYF.

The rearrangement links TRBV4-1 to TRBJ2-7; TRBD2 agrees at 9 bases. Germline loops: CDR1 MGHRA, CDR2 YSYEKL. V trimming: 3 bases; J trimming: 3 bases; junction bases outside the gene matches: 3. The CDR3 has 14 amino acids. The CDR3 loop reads CASSQALAGYEQYF. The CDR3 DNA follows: TGCGCCAGCAGCCAGGCACTAGCGGGCTACGAGCAGTACTTC.

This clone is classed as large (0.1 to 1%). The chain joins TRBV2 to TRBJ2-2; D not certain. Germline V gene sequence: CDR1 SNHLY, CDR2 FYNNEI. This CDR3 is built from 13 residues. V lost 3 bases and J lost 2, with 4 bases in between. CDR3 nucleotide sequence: TGTGCCAGCAGTGACATCAACACCGGGGAGCTGTTTTTT. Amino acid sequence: CASSDINTGELFF. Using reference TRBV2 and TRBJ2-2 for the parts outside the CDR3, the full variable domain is EPEVTQTPSHQVTQMGQEVILRCVPISNHLYFYWYRQILGQKVEFLVSFYNNEISEKSEIFDDQFSVERPDGSNFTLKIRSTKLEDSAMYFCASSDINTGELFFGEGSRLTVL.

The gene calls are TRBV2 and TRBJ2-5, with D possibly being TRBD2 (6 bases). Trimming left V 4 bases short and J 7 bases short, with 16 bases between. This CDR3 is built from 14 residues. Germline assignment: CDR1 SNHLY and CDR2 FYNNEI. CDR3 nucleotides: TGTGCCAGCAGTGCCCGACTGGACGGGGGGACCCAGTACTTC. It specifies CASSARLDGGTQYF.

CDR3 nucleotide sequence: TGTGCCAGCAAACCATTGCAGGGGGCAACCGGGGAGCTGTTTTTT. Amino acid sequence: CASKPLQGATGELFF. V and J are TRBV27 and TRBJ2-2; TRBD1 matches at 8 bases. In germline, CDR1 is MNHEY, CDR2 SMNVEV (reference sequence). This CDR3 comprises 15 residues. With V trimmed by 7 bases and J by 5 bases, 9 bases remained unmatched.

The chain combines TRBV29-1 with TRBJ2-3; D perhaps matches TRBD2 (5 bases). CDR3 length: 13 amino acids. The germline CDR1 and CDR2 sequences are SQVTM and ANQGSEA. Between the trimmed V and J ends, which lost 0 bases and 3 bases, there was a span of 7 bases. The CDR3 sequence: CSVEERATDTQYF. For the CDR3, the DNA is TGCAGCGTTGAAGAGCGGGCGACAGATACGCAGTATTTT.